Shown below are 22 T cell receptor beta chains from a single sample sequenced in a study of T-cell reconstitution after alpha-beta-depleted transplantation in children. Preparing the TCRbeta library involved the use of unique molecular identifiers. One entry per CDR3 protein, called by TCRdb with MiXCR from the PCR reads. The profile covers approximately 270,000 distinct CDR3 sequences, with nearly 10% appearing a single time and over 9% taken by the ten largest. Source: PBMCs from the stem cell graft donor, taken from the stem cell graft. Receptors originate from a human donor who donated a stem cell graft to a child with SCID.

This clonotype was detected many times. The chain carries TRBV29-1 and TRBJ2-7; possible D gene TRBD2, 5 bases. Germline CDR1 and CDR2: SQVTM and ANQGSEA. The CDR3 totals 11 residues. V lost 4 bases to trimming and J lost 3 bases, with 7 bases between them. CDR3 in amino acids: CSVAEVYEQYF. The CDR3 nucleotides are TGCAGCGTTGCGGAGGTCTACGAGCAGTACTTC.

The rearrangement links TRBV18 to TRBJ1-1; possibly TRBD1 for D (5 bases). Germline CDR1 reads KGHSH; CDR2 reads LQKENI. The CDR3 loop spans 12 amino acids. Trimming shortened V by 10 bases and J by 5 bases, and 14 bases separated the two germline ends. CDR3 sequence: CATLQGGTEAFF. The CDR3 region has the DNA TGTGCCACTCTCCAGGGAGGAACTGAAGCTTTCTTT.

CDR3 in DNA: TGTGCCATCAGTGAGTCTTATGGGGATCCTAGTGGCTACACCTTC. Its translation is CAISESYGDPSGYTF. The chain couples TRBV10-3 to TRBJ1-2; D is ambiguous. The V and J ends lost 0 bases and 7 bases respectively, with 15 bases between them. The CDR3 has 15 amino acids. Germline lookup yields CDR1 ENHRY and CDR2 SYGVKD.

The chain is built from TRBV18 and TRBJ2-6; D is ambiguous. The CDR3 spans 18 residues. Trimming removed 4 bases from V and 2 bases from J, with 18 bases in between. In germline, CDR1 is KGHSH, CDR2 LQKENI. The CDR3 loop is CASSRIGRPKPGANVLTF. The DNA of the CDR3 is TGTGCCAGCTCACGCATCGGCCGGCCCAAACCTGGGGCCAACGTCCTGACTTTC.

This clonotype was seen a few times. This chain joins TRBV2 and TRBJ2-7; 7 positions agree with TRBD2. The germline CDR1 and CDR2 sequences are SNHLY and FYNNEI. This CDR3 spans 13 amino acids. The CDR3 sequence: CAAGAGRSLEQYF. CDR3 coding DNA: TGTGCGGCGGGAGCAGGACGATCGCTCGAGCAGTACTTC.

This clonotype was seen ten or more times. The gene calls are TRBV10-2 and TRBJ2-2; D might be TRBD1 (5 bases). CDR1 WSHSY and CDR2 SAAADI come from the germline V gene. The CDR3 contains 16 residues. The ends were cut back, 2 bases at V and 0 bases at J, with 10 bases in the middle. The CDR3 nucleotides are TGCGCCAGCAGTGAGGGGGCGACAGCGAACACCGGGGAGCTGTTTTTT. Translation gives CASSEGATANTGELFF.

This clonotype turned up a few times. V and J are TRBV10-3 and TRBJ1-3; D is unclear. Trimming shortened V by 3 bases and J by 4 bases, and 19 bases separated the two germline ends. The CDR3 extends over 17 amino acids. Per germline, CDR1 ENHRY and CDR2 SYGVKD. The CDR3 DNA follows: TGTGCCATCAGTGACCCCGTGACCCACCTGGAAGGAAACACCATATATTTT. As protein: CAISDPVTHLEGNTIYF.

V gene TRBV5-1 combines with J gene TRBJ2-7; 7 bases are a match to TRBD1. V was clipped by 2 bases and J by 0 bases; unmatched bases: 8. In germline, CDR1 is SGHRS, CDR2 YFSETQ. There are 16 residues in the CDR3. CDR3 residues: CASSFYEGAPSYEQYF. The CDR3 coding sequence is TGCGCCAGCAGCTTTTATGAGGGGGCCCCCTCCTACGAGCAGTACTTC.

There are a few counts of this clonotype. This chain connects TRBV3-1 to TRBJ2-5; D not certain. V shed 0 bases and J shed 3 bases, with 14 bases lying between them. Germline CDR1 reads LGHDT; CDR2 reads YNNKEL (reference sequence). This CDR3 has 16 amino acids. The CDR3 here is CASSQESRQPEETQYF. For the CDR3, the DNA is TGTGCCAGCAGCCAAGAAAGTCGGCAACCCGAAGAGACCCAGTACTTC.

V and J are TRBV7-8 and TRBJ2-1, with TRBD2 matching 10 bases. Germline trimming cut 7 bases from V and 6 bases from J; bases unmatched to any gene: 24. Germline V gene lookup returns CDR1 SGHVS and CDR2 FQNEAQ. The CDR3 spans 20 residues. The CDR3 sequence is CASTTGGASGGLSAGNEQFF. CDR3 bases: TGTGCCAGCACCACTGGGGGGGCTAGCGGGGGCCTATCCGCCGGCAATGAGCAGTTCTTC. The full variable domain, rest sourced from reference TRBV7-8 and TRBJ2-1, is GAGVSQSPRYKVAKRGQDVALRCDPISGHVSLFWYQQALGQGPEFLTYFQNEAQLDKSGLPSDRFFAERPEGSVSTLKIQRTQQEDSAVYLCASTTGGASGGLSAGNEQFFGPGTRLTVL.

This clonotype was seen a handful of times. This chain joins TRBV10-3 and TRBJ2-3; 8 positions agree with TRBD2. The V and J ends lost 3 bases and 4 bases, in that order; junction bases with no gene match: 9. This CDR3 is 16 amino acids long. CDR1 is ENHRY and CDR2 is SYGVKD in the germline V gene. The CDR3 DNA is TGTGCCATCAGTGATTGGGGAGCGGGGGTGGCAGATACGCAGTATTTT. Translation gives CAISDWGAGVADTQYF.

This clonotype appeared a few times. This chain connects TRBV19 to TRBJ1-5; D remains ambiguous. The V end lost 5 bases, the J end lost 2 bases, and 13 bases lay between the germline ends. This CDR3 region has 15 residues. Germline V gene data show CDR1 as LNHDA and CDR2 as SQIVND (reference sequence). CDR3 coding DNA: TGTGCCAGTAGTGTCTCTTCCCAGGGCAATCAGCCCCAGCATTTT. This codes for CASSVSSQGNQPQHF.

This sequence joins TRBV11-2 and TRBJ2-7; D uncertain. The V gene's germline CDR1 is SGHAT and CDR2 FQNNGV. CDR3 length: 13 amino acids. Trimming pared 5 bases from V and 2 bases from J, leaving 10 bases between. The CDR3 loop reads CASSPLKTYEQYF. For the CDR3, the DNA is TGTGCCAGCAGCCCCTTGAAAACCTACGAGCAGTACTTC.

CDR3 bases: TGCGCCAGCAGCTCCCGGGGCAACAACGAGCAGTACTTC. Residues: CASSSRGNNEQYF. The chain is built from TRBV5-1 and TRBJ2-7; tentatively, D is TRBD1 or TRBD2 (5 bases each). V was shortened by 3 bases and J by 5 bases, with 12 bases between the two germline ends. This CDR3 spans 13 amino acids. Germline CDR1 reads SGHRS; CDR2 reads YFSETQ.

This clonotype turned up a few times. This sequence joins TRBV15 and TRBJ2-7, with a tentative D call TRBD2 (5 bases). From germline, CDR1 is LNHNV and CDR2 YYDKDF (reference sequence). There are 13 residues in the CDR3. V was trimmed by 0 bases and J by 5 bases, leaving 8 bases between them. CDR3 nucleotides: TGTGCCACCAGCAGAGAAGGGAGCAACGAGCAGTACTTC. Translated: CATSREGSNEQYF.

The chain employs TRBV5-5 and TRBJ1-4, with D unclear. Germline values: CDR1 SGHKS, CDR2 YYEKEE (reference sequence). V lost 0 bases and J 12 bases, leaving 15 bases between the germline ends. CDR3 length: 14 amino acids. The CDR3 region is CASSLVTPDVELFF. The CDR3 DNA is TGTGCCAGCAGCTTGGTGACCCCCGATGTCGAACTGTTTTTT. The full variable domain, in which reference TRBV5-5 and TRBJ1-4 provide the parts outside the CDR3, is DAGVTQSPTHLIKTRGQQVTLRCSPISGHKSVSWYQQVLGQGPQFIFQYYEKEERGRGNFPDRFSARQFPNYSSELNVNALLLGDSALYLCASSLVTPDVELFFGSGTQLSVL.

This clonotype occurred a few times. V usage is TRBV5-1 and J usage is TRBJ2-2, with D possibly matching TRBD1 (5 bases). V was trimmed by 1 base and J by 2 bases, leaving 9 bases between them. Per germline, CDR1 SGHRS and CDR2 YFSETQ. This CDR3 comprises 15 residues. CDR3 amino acids: CASSLKGLNTGELFF. The DNA for the CDR3 is TGCGCCAGCAGCTTGAAGGGGCTCAACACCGGGGAGCTGTTTTTT.

This clonotype was counted only a few times. The V call is TRBV10-2, the J call TRBJ1-1; D possibly corresponds to TRBD1 (5 bases). The germline V and J ends were trimmed by 5 bases and 8 bases, with 18 bases remaining between them. CDR3 length equals 14 residues. Germline CDR1 is WSHSY and CDR2 is SAAADI. CDR3 sequence (DNA): TGCGCCAGCAGTATGGACACGGAAAAAGGGGAAGCTTTCTTT. This translates into CASSMDTEKGEAFF.

This clonotype turned up a few times. The rearrangement links TRBV7-3 to TRBJ2-3; 9 bases are a match to TRBD2. The ends lost 5 bases at V and 4 bases at J; junction bases unmatched: 7. The CDR3 loop spans 15 amino acids. The germline CDR1 and CDR2 sequences are SGHTA and FQGTGA. DNA for the CDR3: TGTGCCAGCAGCCTTAGCGGGGGCTTTTCAGATACGCAGTATTTT. It is translated as CASSLSGGFSDTQYF.

Details on this clonotype: Just one base apart from a much larger clone, this may be a read error. The CDR3 is CASRVTGDNENLFF. The CDR3 region has the DNA TGTGCCAGCAGGGTTACAGGGGACAATGAAAACCTGTTTTTT. The V and J genes are TRBV6-1 and TRBJ1-4, with TRBD1 identical over 7 bases. CDR1 and CDR2 from the germline V gene are MNHNS and SASEGT. CDR3 length: 14 amino acids.

The CDR3 DNA sequence: TGCGCCAGCAGCGGACCGACAGGGGCAGAGAACGAGCAGTACTTC. This gives the protein CASSGPTGAENEQYF. V gene TRBV5-1 combines with J gene TRBJ2-7; TRBD1 matches at 8 bases. V lost 4 bases, J lost 5 bases, and 11 bases stayed unmatched. CDR3 size: 15 residues. Germline values: CDR1 SGHRS, CDR2 YFSETQ.

This clonotype was counted a few times. The chain joins TRBV5-1 to TRBJ1-1, with TRBD1 matching 7 bases. J gave up 2 bases and V 4 bases, and 8 bases lay outside the gene matches. The germline V gene encodes CDR1 SGHRS and CDR2 YFSETQ. CDR3 length: 15 residues. This chain's CDR3 is CASSAGDRDNTEAFF. The DNA of the CDR3 is TGCGCCAGCAGCGCCGGGGACAGAGATAACACTGAAGCTTTCTTT.